The 7 T cell receptor beta chains in this list originate from one sample, sequenced in a study of blood T cell repertoires in COVID-19. Data came from immunoSEQ multiplex PCR; TCRdb stores just in-frame clones and leaves some out. In the table there are around 290,000 clones, 89% of which are singletons. Specimen: PBMCs or T cells enriched from blood (not recorded which). These TCRs come from a woman aged 40 to 50 who had recovered from COVID-19.

The chain has TRBV14 and TRBJ2-1; 9 bases match TRBD2. There are 15 residues in the CDR3. Germline lookup yields CDR1 SGHDN and CDR2 FVKESK. J lost 6 bases, V lost 3 bases, and 6 bases had no gene match. As DNA, the CDR3 is TGTGCCAGCAGCCACAAGGGACTAGCTTCCAATGAGCAGTTCTTC. This gives the protein CASSHKGLASNEQFF. The full variable domain, with the rest looked up from reference TRBV14 and TRBJ2-1, is EAGVTQFPSHSVIEKGQTVTLRCDPISGHDNLYWYRRVMGKEIKFLLHFVKESKQDESGMPNNRFLAERTGGTYSTLKVQPAELEDSGVYFCASSHKGLASNEQFFGPGTRLTVL.

The V and J genes are TRBV7-8 and TRBJ1-1, with D tentatively TRBD1 (5 bases). The CDR3 loop spans 16 amino acids. V was shortened by 5 bases and J by 1 base, with 17 bases between the two germline ends. Germline CDR1 is SGHVS and CDR2 is FQNEAQ. CDR3 region: CASSTIRDGRNTEAFF. The CDR3 DNA sequence: TGTGCCAGCAGCACGATTCGGGACGGGAGGAACACTGAAGCTTTCTTT.

The J gene is TRBJ1-2, the V gene TRBV19; the D gene is possibly TRBD1 (5 bases). Germline V lookup: CDR1 LNHDA, CDR2 SQIVND (reference sequence). V shed 6 bases and J shed 3 bases, with 17 bases lying between them. The CDR3 is 15 residues long. The DNA of the CDR3 is TGTGCCAGTAGGGGGGAGGTGATCGAGGACTATGGCTACACCTTC. Translation gives CASRGEVIEDYGYTF.

The chain is built from TRBV4-1 and TRBJ1-4; a possible D gene is TRBD1 (6 bases). The CDR3 runs to 15 residues. Trimming took 4 bases from V and 7 from J, leaving 16 bases between them. Germline V gene lookup returns CDR1 MGHRA and CDR2 YSYEKL. The CDR3 is CASSLTAQGGEKLFF. CDR3 sequence (DNA): TGCGCCAGCAGCCTCACCGCACAGGGTGGTGAAAAACTGTTTTTT.

This rearrangement joins TRBV6-2 or TRBV6-3 to TRBJ1-5; D remains unclear. Deletions cut 4 bases from V and 11 bases from J, with 12 bases between. CDR1 and CDR2 from the germline V gene are MNHEY and SVGEGT. The CDR3 is 12 amino acids. CDR3 amino acids: CASSSVTFSQHF. For the CDR3, the DNA is TGTGCCAGCAGTTCGGTGACATTTTCCCAGCATTTT.

The rearrangement links TRBV4-2 to TRBJ2-1; TRBD2 aligns across 15 bases. V gave up 1 base and J gave up 9 bases; unmatched junction bases: 7. This CDR3 contains 17 residues. Germline lookup yields CDR1 LGHNA and CDR2 YNFKEQ. The CDR3 loop reads CASSQVGLAGGQGEQFF. The CDR3 DNA reads TGTGCCAGCAGCCAAGTCGGACTAGCGGGGGGGCAGGGTGAGCAGTTCTTC.

The rearrangement joins TRBV5-6 to TRBJ2-1, with TRBD2 matching over 14 bases. J lost 8 bases, V lost 2 bases, and 3 bases had no gene match. CDR3 length: 15 amino acids. In germline, CDR1 is SGHDT, CDR2 YYEEEE. The CDR3 sequence: CASSFGLAGGYEQFF. CDR3 DNA sequence: TGTGCCAGCAGCTTCGGACTAGCGGGGGGATATGAGCAGTTCTTC. Drawing the rest from reference TRBV5-6 and TRBJ2-1, the complete variable domain is DAGVTQSPTHLIKTRGQQVTLRCSPKSGHDTVSWYQQALGQGPQFIFQYYEEEERQRGNFPDRFSGHQFPNYSSELNVNALLLGDSALYLCASSFGLAGGYEQFFGPGTRLTVL.